The 24 T cell receptor beta chains below were found in one sample sequenced in a study of Graves' ophthalmopathy and Graves' hyperthyroidism. The sequenced template was RNA, covering the TCR beta CDR3 region. First-round RT-PCR relied on HTBI primers, and a second-round multiplex PCR came next. TCRdb re-analysed the multiplex PCR reads in MiXCR, keeping a single row per CDR3 protein. Altogether hundreds of thousands of distinct CDR3 sequences are present, around an eighth being singletons, with the ten largest covering 9.5% to 10%. The sequenced sample consisted of blood. These receptors were taken from a woman aged 25 to 39 with Graves' ophthalmopathy.

The rearrangement links TRBV10-3 to TRBJ1-1; D possibly corresponds to TRBD1 (6 bases). The CDR3 runs 15 residues. Germline V gene sequence: CDR1 ENHRY, CDR2 SYGVKD. Trimming removed 4 bases at V and 8 bases at J, with 20 bases between. The CDR3 is CAISGEGVVPPEAFF. The CDR3 DNA is TGTGCCATCAGTGGAGAGGGGGTGGTGCCACCCGAAGCTTTCTTT.

This clonotype has at least ten counts. V is TRBV12-3 or TRBV12-4 and J is TRBJ1-1; 8 bases map to TRBD1. The CDR3 has 14 amino acids. Losses at the gene ends were 5 bases for V and 6 bases for J; bases not matched to a gene: 8. The CDR3 region has the DNA TGTGCCAGCAGTCCCCAGGGGGCTGGAGCTGAAGCTTTCTTT. Translated, it gives CASSPQGAGAEAFF.

This clonotype has a count of ten or more. This chain uses TRBV7-3 with TRBJ1-1, with D uncertain. CDR3 length equals 17 residues. Germline V CDR1 and CDR2: SGHTA, FQGTGA. Trimming took off 5 bases at V and 0 bases at J, with 19 bases between the two ends. Here the CDR3 reads CASSTYTLTPMNTEAFF. The CDR3 DNA sequence: TGTGCCAGCAGCACCTACACCTTAACCCCCATGAACACTGAAGCTTTCTTT.

The chain is built from TRBV3-1 and TRBJ1-1; D is undetermined. Looked up from germline, CDR1 is LGHDT and CDR2 is YNNKEL (reference sequence). The CDR3 spans 17 residues. V dropped 0 bases and J dropped 1 base, with 15 bases sitting between them. CDR3 sequence (DNA): TGTGCCAGCAGCCAAGATTTATCAGACACCAAGAACACTGAAGCTTTCTTT. Residues: CASSQDLSDTKNTEAFF.

This clonotype has a count of ten or more. J is TRBJ2-1 and V is TRBV12-3 or TRBV12-4; tentative D call: TRBD1 (6 bases). This CDR3 has 14 amino acids. Trimming shortened V by 5 bases and J by 5 bases, and 13 bases separated the two germline ends. In DNA, the CDR3 is TGTGCCAGCAGTGCGTTTCCAGGGGACAATGAGCAGTTCTTC. This codes for CASSAFPGDNEQFF.

The table lists this clonotype with a few counts. The chain has TRBV12-3 or TRBV12-4 and TRBJ2-2, with 15 bases that match TRBD2. Unmatched junction bases numbered 5, after V lost 3 bases and J lost 6 bases. The CDR3 covers 17 residues. CDR3 sequence: CASSFGLAGGPAGELFF. DNA for the CDR3: TGTGCCAGCAGTTTCGGACTAGCGGGAGGGCCCGCCGGGGAGCTGTTTTTT.

This clonotype came up many times. The CDR3, as DNA: TGTGCCAGCAGCCCCGGACAGCTTCTAGCCAAAAACATTCAGTACTTC. This encodes CASSPGQLLAKNIQYF. The rearrangement links TRBV3-1 to TRBJ2-4, with D possibly matching TRBD1 (6 bases). Trimming cost V 4 bases and J 0 bases, with 13 bases left between them. CDR1 is LGHDT, CDR2 YNNKEL, per germline (reference sequence). This CDR3 is built from 16 residues.

The sample holds many counts of this clonotype. V is TRBV20-1 and J is TRBJ1-1; 9 nucleotides match TRBD1. CDR3 length: 17 amino acids. V shed 0 bases, J shed 2 bases, and the junction held 10 bases outside the gene matches. Germline-derived CDR1 and CDR2 are DFQATT and SNEGSKA (reference sequence). CDR3 DNA: TGCAGTGCTAGAGATTGGACTAAGGACAGGGGAAACACTGAAGCTTTCTTT. Translating gives CSARDWTKDRGNTEAFF.

This clonotype came up many times. The chain employs TRBV4-2 and TRBJ2-7, with D maybe TRBD1 (6 bases). CDR1 and CDR2 (germline): LGHNA, YNFKEQ. V lost 4 bases, J lost 1 base, and 11 bases lay in between. The CDR3 contains 14 residues. CDR3 residues: CASSPRGQSYEQYF. As DNA, the CDR3 is TGTGCCAGCAGCCCGCGAGGACAGTCCTACGAGCAGTACTTC.

This clonotype has at least ten counts. The CDR3 here is CASSGADSPLSGGYTF. CDR3 nucleotide sequence: TGTGCCAGCAGCGGGGCCGATAGTCCGCTCTCGGGGGGCTACACCTTC. The chain recombines TRBV11-2 with TRBJ1-2, with D maybe TRBD1 (5 bases). Per the germline V gene, CDR1 is SGHAT and CDR2 is FQNNGV. The CDR3 has 16 residues. Trimming took off 5 bases at V and 8 bases at J, with 24 bases between the two ends.

J is TRBJ1-1 and V is TRBV11-2; D may be TRBD1 (5 bases). The CDR3 runs to 18 residues. V lost 0 bases, J lost 8 bases, and 25 bases lay in between. Germline lookup yields CDR1 SGHAT and CDR2 FQNNGV. The CDR3 here is CASSLDRGQGLKHSEAFF. DNA for the CDR3: TGTGCCAGCAGCTTAGATAGAGGCCAGGGACTGAAGCATTCGGAAGCTTTCTTT.

At least ten counts were recorded for this clonotype. The CDR3, as DNA: TGTGCCACTACCCCGGGAGAGAGGAACGAGCAGTACTTC. Protein product: CATTPGERNEQYF. The chain links TRBV6-4 to TRBJ2-7; weak D call: TRBD2 (6 bases). The CDR3 totals 13 residues. V lost 10 bases to trimming and J lost 5 bases, with 18 bases between them. Germline-derived CDR1 and CDR2 are MRHNA and SNTAGT.

This clonotype was seen once. The chain joins TRBV15 to TRBJ2-2; D not certain. Germline assignment: CDR1 LNHNV and CDR2 YYDKDF (reference sequence). The V and J ends lost 5 bases and 1 base respectively, with 14 bases between them. This CDR3 has 16 amino acids. CDR3 in amino acids: CATSDALRQNTGELFF. For the CDR3, the DNA is TGTGCCACCAGCGATGCACTCCGGCAGAACACCGGGGAGCTGTTTTTT.

This clonotype appeared many times. CDR3 protein: CASRTSRTRTEAFF. Here the CDR3 DNA reads TGTGCCAGTAGAACTTCGAGAACCCGCACTGAAGCTTTCTTT. J is TRBJ1-1 and V is TRBV19; D is unclear. Germline CDR1 reads LNHDA; CDR2 reads SQIVND (reference sequence). The CDR3 contains 14 residues. V was cut by 6 bases and J by 4 bases, with 15 bases left in between.

This clonotype was found many times. The chain combines TRBV30 with TRBJ2-7, with TRBD2 as a possible D gene (5 bases). The CDR3 has 12 amino acids. Per the germline V gene, CDR1 is GTSNPN and CDR2 is SVGIG (reference sequence). The V gene lost 3 bases and the J gene lost 3 bases, with 9 bases spanning the gap. CDR3 sequence reads: CAWSSGGYEQYF. CDR3 in DNA: TGTGCCTGGAGCTCCGGAGGCTACGAGCAGTACTTC. The complete variable domain, with remaining parts taken from reference TRBV30 and TRBJ2-7, reads SQTIHQWPATLVQPVGSPLSLECTVEGTSNPNLYWYRQAAGRGLQLLFYSVGIGQISSEVPQNLSASRPQDRQFILSSKKLLLSDSGFYLCAWSSGGYEQYFGPGTRLTVT.

Many counts were recorded for this clonotype. The V gene is TRBV12-3 or TRBV12-4, the J gene TRBJ1-1; D is ambiguous. V lost 2 bases, J lost 5 bases, and 9 bases lay in between. The CDR3 contains 13 residues. CDR3 amino acids: CASSLIAGTEAFF. The CDR3 DNA sequence: TGTGCCAGCAGTTTAATAGCGGGTACTGAAGCTTTCTTT.

This chain uses TRBV30 with TRBJ2-7; 12 nucleotides match TRBD1. CDR3 length: 15 residues. CDR1 and CDR2 from the germline V gene are GTSNPN and SVGIG (reference sequence). The V gene end was trimmed by 3 bases and the J gene end by 6 bases; junction bases not matched to a gene: 9. The CDR3 region has the DNA TGTGCCTGGAGAAGAGCCGGGACAGGGGGCCTCGAGCAGTACTTC. As protein: CAWRRAGTGGLEQYF.

The chain combines TRBV5-1 with TRBJ2-1; 9 positions match TRBD2. Germline V gene lookup returns CDR1 SGHRS and CDR2 YFSETQ. V was clipped by 7 bases and J by 9 bases; unmatched bases: 11. The CDR3 consists of 14 residues. The CDR3 loop reads CASASSGVLGEQFF. CDR3 coding DNA: TGCGCCAGCGCTTCTAGCGGGGTTCTGGGTGAGCAGTTCTTC.

At least ten counts were recorded for this clonotype. The chain combines TRBV30 with TRBJ2-2; D may be TRBD2 (7 bases). Trimming took 4 bases from V and 5 from J, leaving 17 bases between them. This CDR3 region has 15 residues. Germline V lookup: CDR1 GTSNPN, CDR2 SVGIG (reference sequence). CDR3: CAWKGGEGDTGELFF. CDR3 DNA sequence: TGTGCCTGGAAGGGAGGGGAGGGGGATACCGGGGAGCTGTTTTTT.

This clonotype has more than one count but fewer than ten. This rearrangement joins TRBV5-1 to TRBJ1-5; D remains ambiguous. This CDR3 is built from 13 residues. Germline V gives CDR1 SGHRS, CDR2 YFSETQ. The V gene lost 4 bases and the J gene lost 4 bases, with 9 bases spanning the gap. CDR3 nucleotide sequence: TGCGCCAGCAGCGAAGGCCTTAATCAGCCCCAGCATTTT. Amino acid sequence: CASSEGLNQPQHF.

There are many counts of this clonotype. This chain uses TRBV30 with TRBJ1-6, with unresolved D. The CDR3 has 13 residues. Trimming shortened V by 0 bases and J by 8 bases, and 8 bases separated the two germline ends. Germline V gene lookup returns CDR1 GTSNPN and CDR2 SVGIG (reference sequence). CDR3 sequence (DNA): TGTGCCTGGAGTGTGAACAGTGATTCACCCCTCCACTTT. This encodes CAWSVNSDSPLHF. Supplemented by reference TRBV30 and TRBJ1-6, the full variable domain reads SQTIHQWPATLVQPVGSPLSLECTVEGTSNPNLYWYRQAAGRGLQLLFYSVGIGQISSEVPQNLSASRPQDRQFILSSKKLLLSDSGFYLCAWSVNSDSPLHFGNGTRLTVT.

In this sample, this clonotype turned up many times. The V gene is TRBV6-2 or TRBV6-3, the J gene TRBJ1-5; D not certain. Trimming removed 2 bases at V and 6 bases at J, with 26 bases between. The CDR3 sequence is 19 residues long. Germline-derived CDR1 and CDR2 are MNHEY and SVGEGT. CDR3 nucleotide sequence: TGTGCCAGCAGTTACCCCATAGCCGGCCCCTCAAGTCGAAGTCAGCCCCAGCATTTT. Amino acid sequence: CASSYPIAGPSSRSQPQHF.

This clonotype has a count of ten or more. The chain uses TRBV19 and TRBJ1-5, with D possibly TRBD1 on 6 matching bases. There are 15 residues in the CDR3. Between the trimmed V and J ends, which lost 7 bases and 4 bases, there was a span of 17 bases. The germline CDR1 and CDR2 sequences are LNHDA and SQIVND (reference sequence). CDR3 in amino acids: CASTKDRSANQPQHF. For the CDR3, the DNA is TGTGCCAGTACCAAAGACAGGTCTGCGAATCAGCCCCAGCATTTT.

This clonotype showed up just a few times. The J gene is TRBJ2-7, the V gene TRBV25-1, with TRBD1 as a possible D gene (5 bases). Germline CDR1 and CDR2: MGHDK and SYGVNS. Trimming took off 5 bases at V and 2 bases at J, with 13 bases between the two ends. The CDR3 totals 14 residues. The CDR3 sequence: CASSMTEIPYEQYF. The DNA of the CDR3 is TGTGCCAGCAGTATGACAGAGATACCCTACGAGCAGTACTTC.